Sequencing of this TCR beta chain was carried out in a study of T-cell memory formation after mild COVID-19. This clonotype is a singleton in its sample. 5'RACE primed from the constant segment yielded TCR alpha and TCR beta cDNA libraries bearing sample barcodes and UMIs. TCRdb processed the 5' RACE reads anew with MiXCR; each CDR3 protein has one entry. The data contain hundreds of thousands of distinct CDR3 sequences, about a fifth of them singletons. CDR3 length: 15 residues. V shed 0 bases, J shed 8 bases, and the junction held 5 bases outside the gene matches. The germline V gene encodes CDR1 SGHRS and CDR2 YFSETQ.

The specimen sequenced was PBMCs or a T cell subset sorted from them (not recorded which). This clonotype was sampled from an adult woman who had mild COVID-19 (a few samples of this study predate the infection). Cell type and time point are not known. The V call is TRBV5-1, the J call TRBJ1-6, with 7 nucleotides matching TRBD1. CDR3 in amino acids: CASSLGAGGDSPLHF. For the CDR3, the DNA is TGCGCCAGCAGCTTGGGTGCAGGGGGGGATTCACCCCTCCACTTT.